The next 5 T cell receptor beta chains were all read from a single sample in a study of T cell responses to AZD1222 COVID-19 vaccine. This table comes from immunoSEQ multiplex PCR, and its TCRdb copy is limited to in-frame clones, with some not included. The sample lists about 150,000 clones, 88% occurring once. The specimen comprised peripheral blood, sampled 28 days after the second dose of the MenACWY control vaccine. The receptors originated from an adult who received the MenACWY meningococcal vaccine as a control.

This clone showed up just once. J is TRBJ1-2 and V is TRBV30; D not certain. This CDR3 is 12 amino acids long. Trimming took 0 bases from V and 8 from J, leaving 10 bases between them. The germline CDR1 and CDR2 sequences are GTSNPN and SVGIG (reference sequence). The CDR3 region has the DNA TGTGCCTGGAGTGTACTCAGGATCGGCTACACCTTC. Translating gives CAWSVLRIGYTF.

V and J are TRBV28 and TRBJ1-2; tentatively, D is TRBD1 (6 bases). Germline V gene data show CDR1 as MDHEN and CDR2 as SYDVKM. CDR3 length equals 16 residues. V was cut by 5 bases and J by 3 bases, with 19 bases left in between. CDR3 loop: CASSPGPLDRHYGYTF. The CDR3 nucleotides read TGTGCCAGCAGTCCAGGTCCCCTCGACAGGCACTATGGCTACACCTTC.

The chain recombines TRBV5-4 with TRBJ1-2; unclear D gene. This CDR3 comprises 13 residues. The germline V gene encodes CDR1 SGHNT and CDR2 YYREEE (reference sequence). V was pared by 0 bases and J by 7 bases, with 10 bases between. The DNA of the CDR3 is TGTGCCAGCAGCTTGGAAGGGTTACGTGGCTACACCTTC. As protein: CASSLEGLRGYTF.

This sequence joins TRBV4-3 and TRBJ2-1; 10 bases fit TRBD2. The V gene's germline CDR1 is LGHNA and CDR2 YSLEER. V lost 4 bases and J lost 6; bases outside the gene matches: 9. The length of the CDR3 is 16 residues. This CDR3 reads CASSPGAGLAINEQFF. CDR3 DNA sequence: TGCGCCAGCAGCCCTGGGGCGGGACTAGCGATCAATGAGCAGTTCTTC.

The J gene is TRBJ1-5, the V gene TRBV18; a weak D match, TRBD1 (6 bases). This CDR3 is built from 15 residues. Germline CDR1 reads KGHSH; CDR2 reads LQKENI. Deletions cut 0 bases from V and 1 base from J, with 7 bases between. CDR3 amino acids: CASSPPGTSNQPQHF. CDR3 nucleotides: TGTGCCAGCTCACCACCGGGGACAAGCAATCAGCCCCAGCATTTT.